One and the same sample provided the 5 T cell receptor beta chains below, sequenced in a study of cytomegalovirus exposure and HLA in healthy donors. Primers for the PCR totalled 60 Vbeta and 13 Jbeta. Assay used: immunoSEQ multiplex PCR; TCRdb lists only in-frame clones, some missing. This sample's table has 60,000 to 75,000 clones. The sample was PBMCs. All receptors derive from a woman aged 25 to 39 in good health and CMV-seronegative.

V gene TRBV29-1 combines with J gene TRBJ1-5, with D perhaps matching TRBD1 (6 bases). The CDR3 is made up of 15 amino acids. Trimming took 4 bases from V and 1 from J, leaving 14 bases between them. Germline CDR1 is SQVTM and CDR2 is ANQGSEA. CDR3 sequence reads: CSVAVQQGSNQPQHF. CDR3 sequence (DNA): TGCAGCGTTGCGGTTCAGCAGGGGAGCAATCAGCCCCAGCATTTT.

V is TRBV2 and J is TRBJ2-7; D might be TRBD2 (5 bases). Per germline, CDR1 SNHLY and CDR2 FYNNEI. This CDR3 comprises 11 residues. V was clipped by 6 bases and J by 7 bases, with 10 bases between them. DNA for the CDR3: TGTGCCAGCAGCCTCCAGCGGGAGCAGTACTTC. Translating it yields CASSLQREQYF.

The chain uses TRBV7-2 and TRBJ1-1; 7 bases are a match to TRBD1. Trimming took 2 bases from V and 11 from J; bases not matched to a gene: 8. CDR3 length: 13 residues. CDR1 is SGHTA, CDR2 FQGNSA, per germline. For the CDR3, the DNA is TGTGCCAGCAGCTTACGAGGGGGCGGAGGGGCTTTCTTT. It yields the protein CASSLRGGGGAFF.

The chain joins TRBV29-1 to TRBJ2-5; 11 bases agree with TRBD2. The CDR3 has 14 residues. V gave up 8 bases and J gave up 5 bases; unmatched junction bases: 10. Germline CDR1 SQVTM, CDR2 ANQGSEA. CDR3 region: CSLLSGGAGETQYF. CDR3 DNA: TGCAGCTTACTTAGCGGGGGGGCCGGGGAGACCCAGTACTTC.

The chain links TRBV4-2 to TRBJ1-1; D might be TRBD1 (6 bases). The V end lost 5 bases, the J end lost 5 bases, and 15 bases lay between the germline ends. Germline V gene sequence: CDR1 LGHNA, CDR2 YNFKEQ. The CDR3 extends over 14 amino acids. CDR3 protein: CASSFAQGETEAFF. CDR3 DNA: TGTGCCAGCAGCTTTGCACAGGGTGAAACTGAAGCTTTCTTT.